The present T cell receptor beta chain was sequenced within a study of human thymus T cells. The germline V gene has CDR1 SGHRS and CDR2 YFSETQ. Trimming left V 9 bases short and J 1 base short, with 12 bases between. This CDR3 region has 13 residues. Healthy Finnish infants undergoing corrective surgery for congenital heart defects provided the donor material. Four of the eight donors gave about 0.5-1 mL blood during surgery. Genomic DNA was extracted from every available blood leukocyte. Study outcomes and limitations: Among thymic and blood repertoires, usage of V and J genes appeared biased.

Measured with immunoSEQ multiplex PCR; TCRdb has only the in-frame clones, and not every one. This table has 46,000 or so clones, 95% appearing once. A remark on this clone: What it binds is unknown.

The source of this sequence is a girl in the first two years of life with a congenital heart defect but otherwise immunologically healthy. The sequenced material came from blood. J is TRBJ2-3 and V is TRBV5-1; the D gene is possibly TRBD2 (6 bases). Here the CDR3 DNA reads TGCGCCAAAGAGCGGGTAGGCACAGATACGCAGTATTTT. Translated, it gives CAKERVGTDTQYF.